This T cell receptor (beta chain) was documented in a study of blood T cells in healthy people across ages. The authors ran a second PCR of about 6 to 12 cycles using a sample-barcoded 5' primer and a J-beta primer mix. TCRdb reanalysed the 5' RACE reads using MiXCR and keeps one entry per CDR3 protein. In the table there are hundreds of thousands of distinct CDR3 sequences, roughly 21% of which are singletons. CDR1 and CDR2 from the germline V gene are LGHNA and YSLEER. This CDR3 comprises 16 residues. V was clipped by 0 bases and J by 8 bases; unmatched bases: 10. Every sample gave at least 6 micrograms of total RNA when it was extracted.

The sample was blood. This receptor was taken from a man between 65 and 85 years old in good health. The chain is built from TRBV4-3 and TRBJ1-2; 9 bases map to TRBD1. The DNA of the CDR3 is TGCGCCAGCAGCCAAGAACCGGGACAGGGATTGCGCGGCTACACCTTC. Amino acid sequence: CASSQEPGQGLRGYTF.